A single sample gave rise to the 18 T cell receptor beta chains below, sequenced in a study of blood T cells in healthy people across ages. A sample-barcoded 5' primer and a J-beta primer mix were used in a second PCR of roughly 7 to 11 cycles. TCRdb processed the 5' RACE reads anew with MiXCR; each CDR3 protein has one entry. This table holds 1.5 million to 1.9 million distinct CDR3 sequences, around 40% found once. Sequencing used blood. The source is a woman between 18 and 29 years old in good health.

The chain uses TRBV7-9 and TRBJ1-2; 8 bases align to TRBD1. The CDR3 loop spans 15 amino acids. Germline CDR1 SEHNR, CDR2 FQNEAQ (reference sequence). Germline trimming cut 5 bases from V and 4 bases from J; bases unmatched to any gene: 9. The CDR3 nucleotides read TGTGCCAGCAGCAAACCGGGACAGGTTATCTATGGCTACACCTTC. It encodes CASSKPGQVIYGYTF.

Remarks on this clonotype: One base away lies a much larger clone, so this may be a sequencing read error. The chain recombines TRBV29-1 with TRBJ2-7; tentative D call: TRBD2 (6 bases). The CDR3 sequence is 16 residues long. Germline V gene lookup returns CDR1 SQVTM and CDR2 ANQGSEA. The CDR3 bases are TGCTGCGTTCGGGCGTTTTACGCGGCGGGATCCTACGAGCAGTACTTC. Translating gives CCVRAFYAAGSYEQYF.

In this sample, this clonotype turned up many times. The rearrangement links TRBV4-1 to TRBJ2-1; no firm D call. The CDR3 loop spans 13 amino acids. Germline CDR1 is MGHRA and CDR2 is YSYEKL. V was trimmed by 8 bases and J by 5 bases, leaving 13 bases between them. The DNA for the CDR3 is TGCGCCAGCCTGTCGGTGAGGAACAATGAGCAGTTCTTC. It specifies CASLSVRNNEQFF.

The rearrangement links TRBV20-1 to TRBJ1-5; unclear D gene. This CDR3 has 13 amino acids. Per the germline V gene, CDR1 is DFQATT and CDR2 is SNEGSKA (reference sequence). V lost 6 bases to trimming and J lost 3 bases, with 12 bases between them. The CDR3, as DNA: TGCAGTGCCAGCCCCGGATTCAATCAGCCCCAGCATTTT. Translated, it gives CSASPGFNQPQHF.

DNA of the CDR3: TGTGCCAGCAGCTTAGGGACAGTTTCTAGCACAGATACGCAGTATTTT. It is translated as CASSLGTVSSTDTQYF. The chain has TRBV11-2 and TRBJ2-3; a weak D match, TRBD1 (6 bases). Trimming cost V 1 base and J 0 bases, with 11 bases left between them. Germline CDR1 SGHAT, CDR2 FQNNGV. This CDR3 has 16 amino acids.

The V call is TRBV18, the J call TRBJ2-3; D may be TRBD2 (5 bases). Germline values: CDR1 KGHSH, CDR2 LQKENI. Trimming pared 5 bases from V and 0 bases from J, leaving 9 bases between. The CDR3 has 14 residues. CDR3 amino acids: CASSERSSTDTQYF. The CDR3 nucleotides read TGTGCCAGCTCAGAGCGGTCTAGCACAGATACGCAGTATTTT.

The CDR3 loop reads CASSRGAQKQFF. The DNA for the CDR3 is TGTGCCAGCAGTCGGGGGGCCCAAAAGCAGTTCTTC. V gene TRBV12-3 or TRBV12-4 combines with J gene TRBJ2-1, with D maybe TRBD2 (7 bases). V lost 5 bases and J 11 bases, leaving 13 bases between the germline ends. The CDR3 is 12 amino acids.

The chain joins TRBV29-1 to TRBJ2-5, with D maybe TRBD2 (6 bases). The V gene lost 8 bases and the J gene lost 4 bases, with 20 bases spanning the gap. The V gene's germline CDR1 is SQVTM and CDR2 ANQGSEA. CDR3 length: 14 residues. The CDR3 sequence is CSSTTGTGRETQYF. DNA of the CDR3: TGCAGCTCAACGACGGGAACCGGGAGAGAGACCCAGTACTTC.

This clonotype occurred a few times. The chain has TRBV28 and TRBJ2-7; TRBD2 matches 10 bases. From germline, CDR1 is MDHEN and CDR2 SYDVKM. The ends lost 6 bases at V and 5 bases at J; junction bases unmatched: 16. This CDR3 contains 17 residues. The CDR3 region has the DNA TGTGCCAGCAGACACCTCACCCTAGCGGGAGTTGTGAACGAGCAGTACTTC. Amino acid sequence: CASRHLTLAGVVNEQYF.

In its sample, this clonotype was seen many times. This chain connects TRBV7-8 to TRBJ1-1; TRBD1 is a possible D gene (5 bases). V was shortened by 1 base and J by 7 bases, with 13 bases between the two germline ends. The CDR3 is 14 amino acids. The germline gives CDR1 SGHVS, CDR2 FQNEAQ. The CDR3 DNA is TGTGCCAGCAGCTTAGGGGGGGTTAAAAGTGAAGCTTTCTTT. It codes for CASSLGGVKSEAFF.

The rearrangement links TRBV10-3 to TRBJ2-2; no clear D. V was trimmed by 8 bases and J by 4 bases, leaving 14 bases between them. From germline, CDR1 is ENHRY and CDR2 SYGVKD. This CDR3 has 14 amino acids. In DNA form, the CDR3 reads TGTGCCATCGTTACCCAGACACTCACCGGGGAGCTGTTTTTT. This sequence encodes CAIVTQTLTGELFF.

Notes on this clonotype: The junction departs from germline at one end; a sequencing error may be responsible. V is TRBV7-2 and J is TRBJ2-5; D might be TRBD2 (5 bases). Germline V gene sequence: CDR1 SGHTA, CDR2 FQGNSA. This CDR3 comprises 14 residues. The CDR3 here is CASSVALRLETQYF. DNA of the CDR3: TGTGCCAGCAGCGTAGCGCTGAGGTTGGAGACCCAGTACTTC. Using reference TRBV7-2 and TRBJ2-5 for the parts outside the CDR3, the full variable domain is GAGVSQSPSNKVTEKGKDVELRCDPISGHTALYWYRQSLGQGLEFLIYFQGNSAPDKSGLPSDRFSAERTGGSVSTLTIQRTQQEDSAVYLCASSVALRLETQYFGPGTRLLVL.

The chain joins TRBV7-3 to TRBJ2-1; 8 bases are a match to TRBD2. The CDR3 has 15 amino acids. Trimming removed 2 bases from V and 6 bases from J; junction bases left unmatched: 6. Looked up from germline, CDR1 is SGHTA and CDR2 is FQGTGA. The CDR3 nucleotides read TGTGCCAGCAGCTTATCGGCCGGGACTAGCAATGAGCAGTTCTTC. Protein sequence: CASSLSAGTSNEQFF. Combining the CDR3 with reference TRBV7-3 and TRBJ2-1 gives the whole variable domain GAGVSQTPSNKVTEKGKYVELRCDPISGHTALYWYRQSLGQGPEFLIYFQGTGAADDSGLPNDRFFAVRPEGSVSTLKIQRTERGDSAVYLCASSLSAGTSNEQFFGPGTRLTVL.

J is TRBJ2-2 and V is TRBV29-1; D gene ambiguous. This CDR3 contains 12 residues. The germline V and J ends were trimmed by 6 bases and 2 bases, with 7 bases remaining between them. Germline values: CDR1 SQVTM, CDR2 ANQGSEA. In DNA form, the CDR3 reads TGCAGCGTCGGAGAAAACACCGGGGAGCTGTTTTTT. It is translated as CSVGENTGELFF.

The chain is built from TRBV7-2 and TRBJ1-2; TRBD1 might be the D (5 bases). Between the trimmed V and J ends, which lost 5 bases and 5 bases, there was a span of 15 bases. From germline, CDR1 is SGHTA and CDR2 FQGNSA. The CDR3 totals 14 residues. This CDR3 is CASSLQRGLYGYTF. As DNA, the CDR3 is TGTGCCAGCAGCCTACAAAGGGGTTTGTATGGCTACACCTTC.

This chain uses TRBV7-9 with TRBJ2-5; 10 bases match TRBD1. The germline V gene has CDR1 SEHNR and CDR2 FQNEAQ (reference sequence). This CDR3 is 15 amino acids long. J lost 11 bases, V lost 4 bases, and 13 bases had no gene match. The CDR3 reads CASSSGQGDWNEQYF. In nucleotides, the CDR3 is TGTGCCAGCAGCTCCGGACAGGGGGATTGGAATGAGCAGTACTTC.

J is TRBJ1-2 and V is TRBV12-3 or TRBV12-4; 10 bases line up with TRBD1. The junction had 3 bases not matched to a gene; V was cut back by 5 bases and J by 0 bases. This CDR3 spans 15 amino acids. CDR3 region: CASSRDRGSNYGYTF. The CDR3 DNA reads TGTGCCAGCAGTCGGGACAGGGGTTCTAACTATGGCTACACCTTC.

This clonotype was counted ten times or more. J is TRBJ2-1 and V is TRBV6-1; 7 positions match TRBD1. This CDR3 has 16 residues. Germline trimming cut 6 bases from V and 5 bases from J; bases unmatched to any gene: 13. CDR1 and CDR2 from the germline V gene are MNHNS and SASEGT. The CDR3 spells CASRTDRDEFDNEQFF. The CDR3 DNA follows: TGTGCCAGCAGAACCGACAGGGACGAATTCGACAATGAGCAGTTCTTC.